This entry describes one T cell receptor (beta chain). No antigen is known for it. The data belong to a study of neoadjuvant anti-PD-1 for oral cavity cancer. On the study more broadly: Non-progressing patients received a fourth nivolumab dose near day 43, then surgery on days 50-56. Study-wide results and caveats: With a few patients per group, TCR findings need larger cohorts.

Method: immunoSEQ multiplex PCR; TCRdb's copy keeps in-frame clones and lacks some. Seen here are fewer than 20,000 clones, 72% observed once, and the top ten hold over 2%. V shed 4 bases, J shed 6 bases, and the junction held 6 bases outside the gene matches. Germline-derived CDR1 and CDR2 are SGHRS and YFSETQ. This CDR3 has 15 amino acids. This material consisted of PBMCs, taken before nivolumab (anti-PD-1) treatment. This receptor was obtained from a person aged 40 to 85 with oral cavity squamous cell carcinoma. The chain employs TRBV5-1 and TRBJ2-1; 11 bases align to TRBD2. The chain's CDR3 is CASSPGTSGTNEQFF. The CDR3, as DNA: TGCGCCAGCAGCCCGGGGACTAGCGGAACCAATGAGCAGTTCTTC.